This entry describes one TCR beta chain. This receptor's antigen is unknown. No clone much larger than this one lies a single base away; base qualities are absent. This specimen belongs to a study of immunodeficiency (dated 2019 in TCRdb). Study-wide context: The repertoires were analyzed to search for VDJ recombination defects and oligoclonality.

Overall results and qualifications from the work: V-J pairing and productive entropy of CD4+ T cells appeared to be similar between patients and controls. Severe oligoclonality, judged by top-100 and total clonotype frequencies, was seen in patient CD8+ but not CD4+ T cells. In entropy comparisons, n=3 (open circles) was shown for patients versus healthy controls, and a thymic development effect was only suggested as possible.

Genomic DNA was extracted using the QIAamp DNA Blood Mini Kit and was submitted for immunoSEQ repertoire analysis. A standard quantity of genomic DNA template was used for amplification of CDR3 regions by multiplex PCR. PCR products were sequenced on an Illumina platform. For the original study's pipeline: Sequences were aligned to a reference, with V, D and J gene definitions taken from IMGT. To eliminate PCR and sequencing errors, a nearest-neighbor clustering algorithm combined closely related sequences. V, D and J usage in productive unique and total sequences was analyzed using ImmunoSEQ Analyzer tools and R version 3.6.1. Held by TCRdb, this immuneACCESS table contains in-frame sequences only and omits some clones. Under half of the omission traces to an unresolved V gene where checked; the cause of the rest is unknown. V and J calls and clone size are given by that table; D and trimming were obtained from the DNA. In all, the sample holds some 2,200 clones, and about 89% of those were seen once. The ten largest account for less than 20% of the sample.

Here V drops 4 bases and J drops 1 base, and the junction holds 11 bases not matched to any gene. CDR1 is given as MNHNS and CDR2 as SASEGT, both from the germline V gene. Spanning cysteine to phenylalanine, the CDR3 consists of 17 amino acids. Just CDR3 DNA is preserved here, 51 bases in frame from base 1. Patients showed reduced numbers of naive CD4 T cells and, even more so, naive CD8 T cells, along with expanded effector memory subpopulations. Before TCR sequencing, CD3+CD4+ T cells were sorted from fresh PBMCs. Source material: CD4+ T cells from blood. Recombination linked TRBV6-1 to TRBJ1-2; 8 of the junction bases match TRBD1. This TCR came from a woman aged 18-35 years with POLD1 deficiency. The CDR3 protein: CASSVQGAPDFNYGYTF. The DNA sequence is TGTGCCAGCAGTGTGCAGGGGGCGCCGGACTTTAACTATGGCTACACCTTC.